The 20 T cell receptor beta chains below come from one sample, sequenced in a study of blood T cell repertoires in COVID-19. Sequencing used immunoSEQ multiplex PCR; TCRdb keeps in-frame clones, though not all of them. This table holds fewer than 90,000 clones, about 83% found once. The specimen was peripheral blood. These receptors were collected from a human donor in a cohort sampled during active COVID-19.

The genes are TRBV10-3 and TRBJ2-7; 8 bases agree with TRBD2. CDR1 and CDR2 (germline): ENHRY, SYGVKD. V lost 0 bases to trimming and J lost 6 bases; unmatched junction nucleotides: 7. The CDR3 runs to 15 residues. CDR3 sequence: CAISESAGRAIEQYF. CDR3 DNA sequence: TGTGCCATCAGTGAGTCCGCCGGGAGGGCAATCGAGCAGTACTTC.

V is TRBV28 and J is TRBJ2-7; D is possibly TRBD1 (6 bases). The length of the CDR3 is 14 residues. The germline CDR1 and CDR2 sequences are MDHEN and SYDVKM. V lost 5 bases, J lost 7 bases, and 18 bases lay in between. The CDR3 coding sequence is TGTGCCAGCAGTAAGGGACACGGGTTCAGGGAGCAGTACTTC. Its translation: CASSKGHGFREQYF.

The chain uses TRBV2 and TRBJ2-7; 10 bases are a match to TRBD2. In germline, CDR1 is SNHLY, CDR2 FYNNEI. Trimming took 6 bases from V and 7 from J; bases not matched to a gene: 12. The CDR3 covers 15 residues. CDR3 sequence reads: CASSEEASGRQEQYF. In DNA form, the CDR3 reads TGTGCCAGCAGCGAGGAAGCTAGCGGGAGACAAGAGCAGTACTTC.

This clone was seen once. This sequence joins TRBV6-6 and TRBJ1-5; D gene unclear. Trimming removed 2 bases from V and 7 bases from J, with 9 bases in between. This CDR3 has 13 residues. Germline assignment: CDR1 MNHNY and CDR2 SVGAGI (reference sequence). The CDR3 spells CASSYDYMQPQHF. CDR3 DNA sequence: TGTGCCAGCAGTTACGACTACATGCAGCCCCAGCATTTT.

Points on this clone: One end of the junction is discordant with germline, which a read error may explain. V gene TRBV3-1 (or the pseudogene TRBV3-2) combines with J gene TRBJ2-4, with 8 positions matching TRBD2. The CDR3 has 14 amino acids. The germline V gene has CDR1 LGHDT and CDR2 YNNKEL (reference sequence). This chain's CDR3 is CASSPSMSGSRVDF. CDR3 in DNA: TGTGCCAGCAGCCCGAGCATGAGCGGGAGCAGGGTGGACTTC.

The genes are TRBV7-6 and TRBJ2-1; tentatively, D is TRBD2 (5 bases). CDR1 and CDR2 from the germline V gene are SGHVS and FNYEAQ. The CDR3 loop spans 13 amino acids. Trimming removed 1 base at V and 12 bases at J, with 13 bases between. The CDR3 reads CASSLDPGLSQFF. The CDR3 coding sequence is TGTGCCAGCAGCTTAGATCCCGGACTTTCGCAGTTCTTC.

The genes are TRBV13 and TRBJ2-2; D might be TRBD2 (5 bases). Germline assignment: CDR1 PRHDT and CDR2 FYEKMQ (reference sequence). The CDR3 is made up of 16 amino acids. V lost 5 bases and J 2 bases, leaving 15 bases between the germline ends. The CDR3 DNA reads TGTGCCAGCAGCCGAGACGGAGGATTAAACACCGGGGAGCTGTTTTTT. Translating gives CASSRDGGLNTGELFF.

The sample holds a few counts of this clone. The rearrangement joins TRBV4-1 to TRBJ1-1; 7 positions agree with TRBD1. The CDR3 sequence is 15 residues long. The germline gives CDR1 MGHRA, CDR2 YSYEKL. V was clipped by 3 bases and J by 1 base; unmatched bases: 5. This CDR3 reads CASSQIDRENTEAFF. As DNA, the CDR3 is TGCGCCAGCAGCCAGATCGACAGGGAGAACACTGAAGCTTTCTTT.

The rearrangement links TRBV28 to TRBJ1-5; 7 positions match TRBD1. This CDR3 region has 16 residues. The V segment lost 8 bases and the J segment 4 bases; nucleotides outside the gene matches: 14. Germline CDR1 MDHEN, CDR2 SYDVKM. The CDR3 region has the DNA TGTGCCAGCCATGGAATCCGACAGGGTGGGAATCAGCCCCAGCATTTT. This translates into CASHGIRQGGNQPQHF.

The genes are TRBV10-3 and TRBJ2-7, with a weak D call TRBD2 (7 bases). The CDR3 covers 14 residues. Trimming cost V 3 bases and J 6 bases, with 15 bases left between them. Germline CDR1 ENHRY, CDR2 SYGVKD. The CDR3 DNA reads TGTGCCATCAGTGAAGGGGGAGGGGATGGCGAGCAGTACTTC. Its protein is CAISEGGGDGEQYF.

V is TRBV7-9 and J is TRBJ1-5; 9 nucleotides match TRBD1. Germline CDR1 reads SEHNR; CDR2 reads FQNEAQ (reference sequence). V dropped 4 bases and J dropped 4; count of bases not matched to a gene: 5. The CDR3 has 15 residues. The CDR3 is CASSSGTGKNQPQHF. For the CDR3, the DNA is TGTGCCAGCAGCTCCGGGACAGGGAAAAATCAGCCCCAGCATTTT. Looking up the rest from reference TRBV7-9 and TRBJ1-5 gives the full variable domain: DTGVSQNPRHKITKRGQNVTFRCDPISEHNRLYWYRQTLGQGPEFLTYFQNEAQLEKSRLLSDRFSAERPKGSFSTLEIQRTEQGDSAMYLCASSSGTGKNQPQHFGDGTRLSIL.

The chain links TRBV27 to TRBJ2-3, with D unclear. The V end lost 2 bases, the J end lost 3 bases, and 6 bases lay between the germline ends. Per germline, CDR1 MNHEY and CDR2 SMNVEV (reference sequence). This CDR3 is built from 13 residues. CDR3: CASSLIRTDTQYF. Here the CDR3 DNA reads TGTGCCAGCAGTTTAATCCGGACAGATACGCAGTATTTT.

The table lists this clone with a count of one. The rearrangement links TRBV6-5 to TRBJ1-1; TRBD1 might be the D (6 bases). With 6 bases removed from V and 8 bases from J, the gap between germline ends came to 16 bases. CDR1 and CDR2 (germline): MNHEY, SVGAGI. This CDR3 has 13 residues. Written as DNA, the CDR3 is TGTGCCAGCAGAGGCATAGGACAGACCGAAGCTTTCTTT. Protein product: CASRGIGQTEAFF.

The rearrangement uses TRBV2 and TRBJ1-3, with no clear D. The CDR3 covers 11 residues. Trimming shortened V by 7 bases and J by 3 bases, and 4 bases separated the two germline ends. Germline V gives CDR1 SNHLY, CDR2 FYNNEI. CDR3 DNA sequence: TGTGCCAGCAAACTTGGAAACACCATATATTTT. Translating it yields CASKLGNTIYF. The complete variable domain, with remaining parts taken from reference TRBV2 and TRBJ1-3, reads EPEVTQTPSHQVTQMGQEVILRCVPISNHLYFYWYRQILGQKVEFLVSFYNNEISEKSEIFDDQFSVERPDGSNFTLKIRSTKLEDSAMYFCASKLGNTIYFGEGSWLTVV.

The chain carries TRBV30 and TRBJ2-1; 9 nucleotides agree with TRBD1. V lost 3 bases, J lost 4 bases, and 7 bases stayed unmatched. This CDR3 region has 15 residues. Looked up from germline, CDR1 is GTSNPN and CDR2 is SVGIG (reference sequence). CDR3 DNA: TGTGCCTGGAGAGAGACAGGGGGTCTTTACAATGAGCAGTTCTTC. Its protein product is CAWRETGGLYNEQFF.

The chain's CDR3 is CASSGGQPNSPLHF. The CDR3 DNA follows: TGTGCCAGCAGTGGGGGACAGCCTAATTCACCCCTCCACTTT. The chain joins TRBV25-1 to TRBJ1-6, with TRBD1 identical over 7 bases. Per the germline V gene, CDR1 is MGHDK and CDR2 is SYGVNS. V shed 4 bases and J 6 bases; nucleotides not matched to a gene: 3. The length of the CDR3 is 14 residues.

This chain uses TRBV7-2 with TRBJ2-1; D unresolved. The CDR3 spans 13 residues. Between the trimmed V and J ends, which lost 1 base and 6 bases, there was a span of 7 bases. Germline V gene data show CDR1 as SGHTA and CDR2 as FQGNSA. The chain's CDR3 is CASSLVAGNEQFF. The CDR3 DNA reads TGTGCCAGCAGCTTAGTGGCAGGCAATGAGCAGTTCTTC.

The V call is TRBV29-1, the J call TRBJ1-3, with unresolved D. V dropped 7 bases and J dropped 0 bases, with 16 bases sitting between them. CDR1 is SQVTM and CDR2 is ANQGSEA in the germline V gene. The CDR3 loop spans 15 amino acids. The CDR3 nucleotides read TGCAGCGGAATCCGCCAAGCCTCCTCTGGAAACACCATATATTTT. This encodes CSGIRQASSGNTIYF.

This clone was recorded only once. The rearrangement uses TRBV6-4 and TRBJ1-3; D is unclear. Germline loops: CDR1 MRHNA, CDR2 SNTAGT. This CDR3 is built from 17 residues. Trimming removed 2 bases from V and 9 bases from J, with 23 bases in between. The CDR3 nucleotides are TGTGCCAGCAGTGACCCATCAGCGGCGGAGCCGTGGAGCACCATATATTTT. Its translation is CASSDPSAAEPWSTIYF.

The chain has TRBV11-2 and TRBJ2-7; a weak D match, TRBD2 (7 bases). This CDR3 has 16 residues. The germline gives CDR1 SGHAT, CDR2 FQNNGV. Trimming cost V 5 bases and J 1 base, with 18 bases left between them. This CDR3 reads CASSARGGPPSYEQYF. The CDR3 nucleotides read TGTGCCAGCAGCGCCCGCGGGGGCCCTCCTTCCTACGAGCAGTACTTC.